The clone carrying this T cell receptor beta chain showed up just a few times. This sample was included in a study of T cells after yellow fever vaccination. TCRdb processed the 5' RACE reads anew with MiXCR; each CDR3 protein has one entry. This table has about 500,000 distinct CDR3 sequences, 17% appearing once. The CDR3 is 13 amino acids. Germline V gene data show CDR1 as SGHKS and CDR2 as YYEKEE (reference sequence). V lost 1 base to trimming and J lost 6 bases, with 7 bases between them. The sequence came from a man younger than 30 who received the YFV17D yellow fever vaccine. Sequenced material: PBMCs, taken 5 to 6 days after the first yellow fever vaccination. The chain joins TRBV5-5 to TRBJ2-2; D not certain. CDR3 in amino acids: CASSLFSAGELFF. The CDR3 nucleotides read TGTGCCAGCAGCTTGTTTTCGGCCGGGGAGCTGTTTTTT.